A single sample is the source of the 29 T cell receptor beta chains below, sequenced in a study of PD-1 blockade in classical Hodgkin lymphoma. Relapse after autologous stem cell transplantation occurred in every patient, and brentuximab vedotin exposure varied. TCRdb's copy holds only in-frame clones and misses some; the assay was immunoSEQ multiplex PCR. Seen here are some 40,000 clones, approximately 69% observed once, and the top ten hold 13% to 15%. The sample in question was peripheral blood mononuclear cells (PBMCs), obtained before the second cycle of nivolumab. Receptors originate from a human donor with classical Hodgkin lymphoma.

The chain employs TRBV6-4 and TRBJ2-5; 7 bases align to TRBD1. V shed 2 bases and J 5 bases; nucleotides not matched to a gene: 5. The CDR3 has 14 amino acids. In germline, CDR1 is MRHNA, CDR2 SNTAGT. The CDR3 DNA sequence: TGTGCCAGCAGTGACGAGGGGGCCGAGGAGACCCAGTACTTC. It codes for CASSDEGAEETQYF.

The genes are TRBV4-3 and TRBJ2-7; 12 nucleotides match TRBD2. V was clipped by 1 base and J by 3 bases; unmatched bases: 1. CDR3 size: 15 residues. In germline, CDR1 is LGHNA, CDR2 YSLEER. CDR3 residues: CASSQGTSGNYEQYF. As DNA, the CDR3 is TGCGCCAGCAGCCAAGGGACTAGCGGGAACTACGAGCAGTACTTC.

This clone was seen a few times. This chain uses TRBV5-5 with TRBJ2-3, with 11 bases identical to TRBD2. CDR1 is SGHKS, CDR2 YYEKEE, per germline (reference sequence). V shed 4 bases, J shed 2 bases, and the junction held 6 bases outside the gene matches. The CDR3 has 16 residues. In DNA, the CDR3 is TGTGCCAGCAGCGTAACTAGCGGGGGAAACACAGATACGCAGTATTTT. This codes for CASSVTSGGNTDTQYF. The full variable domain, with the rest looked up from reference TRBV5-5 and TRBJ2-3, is DAGVTQSPTHLIKTRGQQVTLRCSPISGHKSVSWYQQVLGQGPQFIFQYYEKEERGRGNFPDRFSARQFPNYSSELNVNALLLGDSALYLCASSVTSGGNTDTQYFGPGTRLTVL.

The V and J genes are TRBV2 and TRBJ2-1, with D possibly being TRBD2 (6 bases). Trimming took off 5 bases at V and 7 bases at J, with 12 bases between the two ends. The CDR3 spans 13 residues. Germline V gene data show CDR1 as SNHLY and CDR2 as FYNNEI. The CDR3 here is CASSPLLANEQFF. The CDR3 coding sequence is TGTGCCAGCAGTCCGTTACTAGCTAATGAGCAGTTCTTC.

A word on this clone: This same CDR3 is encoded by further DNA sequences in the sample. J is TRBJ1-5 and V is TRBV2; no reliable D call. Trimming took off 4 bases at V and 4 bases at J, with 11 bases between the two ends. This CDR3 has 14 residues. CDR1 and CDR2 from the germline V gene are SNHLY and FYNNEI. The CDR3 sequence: CASSGGGGNQPQHF. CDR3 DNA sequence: TGTGCCAGCAGTGGTGGAGGCGGAAATCAGCCCCAGCATTTT.

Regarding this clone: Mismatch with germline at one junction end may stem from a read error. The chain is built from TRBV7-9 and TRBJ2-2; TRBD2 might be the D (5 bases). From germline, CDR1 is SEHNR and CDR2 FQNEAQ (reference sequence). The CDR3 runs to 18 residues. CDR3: CVSSFSPGYWFYTGELFF. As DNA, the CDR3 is TGTGTCAGCAGCTTCTCGCCGGGGTATTGGTTCTACACCGGGGAGCTGTTTTTT.

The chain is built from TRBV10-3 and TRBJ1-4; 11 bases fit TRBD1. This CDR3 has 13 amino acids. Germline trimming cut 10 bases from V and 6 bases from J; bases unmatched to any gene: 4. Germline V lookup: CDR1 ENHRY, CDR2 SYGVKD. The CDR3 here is CATRDRGDEKLFF. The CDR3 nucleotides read TGTGCCACAAGGGACAGGGGGGATGAAAAACTGTTTTTT.

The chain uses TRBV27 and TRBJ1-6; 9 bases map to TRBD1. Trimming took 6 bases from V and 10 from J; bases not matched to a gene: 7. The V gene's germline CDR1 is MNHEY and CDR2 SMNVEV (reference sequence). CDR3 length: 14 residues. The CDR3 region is CASRTGTGRSPLHF. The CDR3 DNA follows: TGTGCCAGCAGAACCGGGACAGGGCGATCACCCCTCCACTTT.

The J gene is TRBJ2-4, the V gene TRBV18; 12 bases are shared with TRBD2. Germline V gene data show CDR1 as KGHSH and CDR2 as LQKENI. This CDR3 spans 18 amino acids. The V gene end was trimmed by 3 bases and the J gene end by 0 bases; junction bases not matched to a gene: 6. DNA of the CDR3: TGTGCCAGCTCACCCCCAGGACTAGCGGGGCCAGCCAAAAACATTCAGTACTTC. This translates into CASSPPGLAGPAKNIQYF.

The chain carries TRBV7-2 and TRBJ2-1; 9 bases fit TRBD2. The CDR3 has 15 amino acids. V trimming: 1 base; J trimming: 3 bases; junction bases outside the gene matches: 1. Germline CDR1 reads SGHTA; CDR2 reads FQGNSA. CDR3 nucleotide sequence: TGTGCCAGCAGCTTAGTGACTAGCGGCTACAATGAGCAGTTCTTC. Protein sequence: CASSLVTSGYNEQFF. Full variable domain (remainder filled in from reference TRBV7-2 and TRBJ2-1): GAGVSQSPSNKVTEKGKDVELRCDPISGHTALYWYRQSLGQGLEFLIYFQGNSAPDKSGLPSDRFSAERTGGSVSTLTIQRTQQEDSAVYLCASSLVTSGYNEQFFGPGTRLTVL.

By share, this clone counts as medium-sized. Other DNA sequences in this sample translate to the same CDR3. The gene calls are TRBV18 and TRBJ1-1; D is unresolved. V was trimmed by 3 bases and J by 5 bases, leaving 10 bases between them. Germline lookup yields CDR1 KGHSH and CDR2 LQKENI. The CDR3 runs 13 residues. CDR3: CASSPLVETEAFF. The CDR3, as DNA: TGTGCCAGCTCACCCCTAGTTGAGACTGAAGCTTTCTTT.

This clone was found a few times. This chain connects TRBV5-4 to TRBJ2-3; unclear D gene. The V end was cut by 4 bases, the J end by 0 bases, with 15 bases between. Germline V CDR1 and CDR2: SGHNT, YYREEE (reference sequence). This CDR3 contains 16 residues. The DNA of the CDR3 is TGTGCCAGCAGCACTTGGCCGGCACCGAGCACAGATACGCAGTATTTT. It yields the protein CASSTWPAPSTDTQYF.

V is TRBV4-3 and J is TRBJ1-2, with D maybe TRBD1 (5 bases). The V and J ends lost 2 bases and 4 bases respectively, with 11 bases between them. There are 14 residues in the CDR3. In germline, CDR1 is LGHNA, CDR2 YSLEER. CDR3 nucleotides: TGCGCCAGCAGCCAAAACCCAGGGCCCTATGGCTACACCTTC. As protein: CASSQNPGPYGYTF.

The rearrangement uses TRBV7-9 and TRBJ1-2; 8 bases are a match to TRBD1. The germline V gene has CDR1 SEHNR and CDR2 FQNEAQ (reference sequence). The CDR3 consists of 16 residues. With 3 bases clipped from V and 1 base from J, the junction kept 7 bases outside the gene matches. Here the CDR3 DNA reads TGTGCCAGCAGCTTTACATCGGGACAGGTTAACTATGGCTACACCTTC. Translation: CASSFTSGQVNYGYTF.

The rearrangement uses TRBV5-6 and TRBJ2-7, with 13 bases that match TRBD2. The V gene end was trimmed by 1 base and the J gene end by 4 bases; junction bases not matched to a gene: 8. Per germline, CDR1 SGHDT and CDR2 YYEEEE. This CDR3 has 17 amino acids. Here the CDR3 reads CASSLPRTSGREYEQYF. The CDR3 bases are TGTGCCAGCAGCTTGCCTCGGACTAGCGGGAGAGAGTACGAGCAGTACTTC.

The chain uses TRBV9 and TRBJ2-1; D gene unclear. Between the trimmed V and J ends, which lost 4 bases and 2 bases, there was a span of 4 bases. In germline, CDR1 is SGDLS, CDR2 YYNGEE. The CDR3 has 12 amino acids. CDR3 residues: CASSPTYNEQFF. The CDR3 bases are TGTGCCAGCAGCCCAACCTACAATGAGCAGTTCTTC.

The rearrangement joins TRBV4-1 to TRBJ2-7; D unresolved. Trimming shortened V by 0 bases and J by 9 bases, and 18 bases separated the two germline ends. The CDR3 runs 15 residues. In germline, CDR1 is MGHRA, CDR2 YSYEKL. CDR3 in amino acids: CASSQDEAVMFRQYF. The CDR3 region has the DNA TGCGCCAGCAGCCAAGATGAGGCGGTCATGTTCAGGCAGTACTTC.

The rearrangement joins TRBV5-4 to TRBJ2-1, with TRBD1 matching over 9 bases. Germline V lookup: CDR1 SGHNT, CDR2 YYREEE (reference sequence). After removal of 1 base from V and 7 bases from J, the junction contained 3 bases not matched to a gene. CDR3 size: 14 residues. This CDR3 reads CASSLTGGRNEQFF. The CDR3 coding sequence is TGTGCCAGCAGCTTGACAGGGGGCAGAAATGAGCAGTTCTTC. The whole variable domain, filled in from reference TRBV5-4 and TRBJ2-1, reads ETGVTQSPTHLIKTRGQQVTLRCSSQSGHNTVSWYQQALGQGPQFIFQYYREEENGRGNFPPRFSGLQFPNYSSELNVNALELDDSALYLCASSLTGGRNEQFFGPGTRLTVL.

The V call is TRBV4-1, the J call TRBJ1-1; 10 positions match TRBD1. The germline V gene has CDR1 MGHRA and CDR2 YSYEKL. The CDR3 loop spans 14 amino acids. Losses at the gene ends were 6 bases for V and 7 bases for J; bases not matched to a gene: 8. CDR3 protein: CASSRDRGFGEAFF. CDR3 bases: TGCGCCAGCAGTCGGGACAGGGGCTTCGGTGAAGCTTTCTTT.

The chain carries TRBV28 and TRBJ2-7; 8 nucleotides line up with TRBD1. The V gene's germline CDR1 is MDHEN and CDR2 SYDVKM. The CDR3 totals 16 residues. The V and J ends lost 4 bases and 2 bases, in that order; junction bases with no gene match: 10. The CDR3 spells CASSSIGQGTPYEQYF. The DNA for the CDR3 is TGTGCCAGCAGTTCCATCGGACAGGGAACTCCCTACGAGCAGTACTTC.

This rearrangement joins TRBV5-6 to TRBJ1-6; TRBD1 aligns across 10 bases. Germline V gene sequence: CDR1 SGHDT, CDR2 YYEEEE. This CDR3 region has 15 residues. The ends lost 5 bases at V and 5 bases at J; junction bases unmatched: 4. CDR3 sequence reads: CASRTGGTNNSPLHF. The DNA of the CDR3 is TGTGCCAGCAGGACAGGGGGCACGAATAATTCACCCCTCCACTTT.

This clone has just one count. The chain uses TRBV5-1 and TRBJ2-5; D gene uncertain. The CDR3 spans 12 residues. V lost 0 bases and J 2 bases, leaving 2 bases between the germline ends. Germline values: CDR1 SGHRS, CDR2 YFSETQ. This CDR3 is CASSLAQETQYF. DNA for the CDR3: TGCGCCAGCAGCTTGGCTCAAGAGACCCAGTACTTC. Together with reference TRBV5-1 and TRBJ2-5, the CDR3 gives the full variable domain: KAGVTQTPRYLIKTRGQQVTLSCSPISGHRSVSWYQQTPGQGLQFLFEYFSETQRNKGNFPGRFSGRQFSNSRSEMNVSTLELGDSALYLCASSLAQETQYFGPGTRLLVL.

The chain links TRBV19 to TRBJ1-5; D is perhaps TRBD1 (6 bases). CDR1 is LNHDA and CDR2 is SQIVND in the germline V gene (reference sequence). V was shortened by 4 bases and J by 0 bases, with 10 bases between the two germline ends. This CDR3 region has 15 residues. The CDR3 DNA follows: TGTGCCAGTAGTAAGGGGGACACTAGCAATCAGCCCCAGCATTTT. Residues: CASSKGDTSNQPQHF.

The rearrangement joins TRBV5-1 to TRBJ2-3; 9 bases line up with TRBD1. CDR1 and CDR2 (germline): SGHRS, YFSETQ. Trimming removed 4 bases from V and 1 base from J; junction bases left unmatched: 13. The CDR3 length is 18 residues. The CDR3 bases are TGCGCCAGCAGCCTGAGGTCCGGGACAGGGTATCGCACAGATACGCAGTATTTT. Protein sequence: CASSLRSGTGYRTDTQYF.

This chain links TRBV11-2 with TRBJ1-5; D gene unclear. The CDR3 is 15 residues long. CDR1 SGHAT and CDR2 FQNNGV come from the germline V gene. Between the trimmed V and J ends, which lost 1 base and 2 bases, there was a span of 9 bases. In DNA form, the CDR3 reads TGTGCCAGCAGCTTAGCTGGGCTGGGCAATCAGCCCCAGCATTTT. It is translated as CASSLAGLGNQPQHF.

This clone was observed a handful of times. The CDR3 nucleotides are TGTGCCAGTAGTGACCGGAACAGGCTATACACAGATACGCAGTATTTT. This gives the protein CASSDRNRLYTDTQYF. This chain connects TRBV19 to TRBJ2-3; TRBD1 is a possible D gene (5 bases). The V end was cut by 5 bases, the J end by 2 bases, with 17 bases between. In germline, CDR1 is LNHDA, CDR2 SQIVND (reference sequence). This CDR3 comprises 16 residues.

The CDR3 loop reads CASRAGQRQETQYF. The CDR3 DNA follows: TGTGCCAGCAGGGCCGGACAGAGACAAGAGACCCAGTACTTC. The V call is TRBV6-5, the J call TRBJ2-5; TRBD1 is a possible D gene (6 bases). V was trimmed by 6 bases and J by 2 bases, leaving 13 bases between them. Germline assignment: CDR1 MNHEY and CDR2 SVGAGI. There are 14 residues in the CDR3.

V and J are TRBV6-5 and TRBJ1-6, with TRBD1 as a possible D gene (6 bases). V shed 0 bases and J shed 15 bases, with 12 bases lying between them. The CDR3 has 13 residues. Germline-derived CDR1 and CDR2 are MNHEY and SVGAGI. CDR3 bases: TGTGCCAGCAGTTACTCGGGCAGGGGAAGCCTCCACTTT. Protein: CASSYSGRGSLHF.

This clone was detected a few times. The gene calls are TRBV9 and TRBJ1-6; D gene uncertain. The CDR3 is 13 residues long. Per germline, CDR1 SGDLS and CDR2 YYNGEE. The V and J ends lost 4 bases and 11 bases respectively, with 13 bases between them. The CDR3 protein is CASSQYQSPPLHF. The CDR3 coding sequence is TGTGCCAGCAGCCAATACCAAAGTCCACCCCTCCACTTT.